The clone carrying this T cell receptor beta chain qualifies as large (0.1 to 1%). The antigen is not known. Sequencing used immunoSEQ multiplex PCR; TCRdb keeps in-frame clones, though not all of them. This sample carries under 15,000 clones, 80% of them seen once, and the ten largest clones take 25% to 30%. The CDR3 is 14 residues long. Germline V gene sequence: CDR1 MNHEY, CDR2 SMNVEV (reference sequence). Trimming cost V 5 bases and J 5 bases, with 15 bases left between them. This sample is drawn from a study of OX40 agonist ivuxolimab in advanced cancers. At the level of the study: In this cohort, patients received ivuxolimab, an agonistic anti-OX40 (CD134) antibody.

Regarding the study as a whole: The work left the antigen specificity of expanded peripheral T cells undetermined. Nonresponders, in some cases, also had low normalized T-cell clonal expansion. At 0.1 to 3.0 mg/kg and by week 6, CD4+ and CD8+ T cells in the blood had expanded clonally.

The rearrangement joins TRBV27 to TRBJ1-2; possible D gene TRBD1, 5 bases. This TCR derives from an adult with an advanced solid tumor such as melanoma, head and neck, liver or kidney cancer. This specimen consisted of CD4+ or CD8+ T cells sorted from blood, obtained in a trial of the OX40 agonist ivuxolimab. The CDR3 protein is CASSGGTDLYGYTF. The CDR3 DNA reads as TGTGCCAGCAGTGGTGGGACGGATCTATATGGCTACACCTTC.